The source of this TCR beta chain is a study of blood T cells in healthy people across ages. Whole-study results and caveats: The recorded TCR beta diversity per million T cells decreased in a roughly linear manner with age. Investigators viewed diversity estimates from one million T cells as underestimates, the study reported.

Per-sample yields of isolated PBMCs were at least 6 million. This clonotype occurred a few times. Antigen: not known. Germline V gene data show CDR1 as SGHTA and CDR2 as FQGTGA. With 6 bases removed from V and 0 bases from J, the gap between germline ends came to 15 bases. This CDR3 has 16 residues. Then a second PCR, running about 7 to 11 cycles, was carried out with a sample-barcoded 5' primer and a J-beta primer mix. TCRdb re-called the 5' RACE reads through MiXCR, storing one row per CDR3 protein. The repertoire consists of some 690,000 distinct CDR3 sequences, with roughly 20% occurring once and the leading ten covering 22%.

The V gene is TRBV7-3, the J gene TRBJ2-1; the D is unclear. Sequenced: blood. The sequence was obtained from a man in his sixties or seventies in good health. The CDR3 sequence: CASRFPTRSSYNEQFF. CDR3 DNA: TGTGCCAGCAGGTTCCCTACAAGGAGCTCCTACAATGAGCAGTTCTTC.